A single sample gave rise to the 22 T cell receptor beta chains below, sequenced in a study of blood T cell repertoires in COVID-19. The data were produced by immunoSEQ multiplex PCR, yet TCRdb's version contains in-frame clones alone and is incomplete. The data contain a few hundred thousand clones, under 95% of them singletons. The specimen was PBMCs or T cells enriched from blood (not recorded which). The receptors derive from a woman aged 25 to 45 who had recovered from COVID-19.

The CDR3 is CASSGQTMNTEAFF. CDR3 in DNA: TGTGCCAGCAGCGGACAGACGATGAACACTGAAGCTTTCTTT. The rearrangement joins TRBV7-9 to TRBJ1-1, with D possibly being TRBD1 (6 bases). Germline lookup yields CDR1 SEHNR and CDR2 FQNEAQ (reference sequence). V lost 5 bases, J lost 0 bases, and 10 bases lay in between. The CDR3 has 14 residues.

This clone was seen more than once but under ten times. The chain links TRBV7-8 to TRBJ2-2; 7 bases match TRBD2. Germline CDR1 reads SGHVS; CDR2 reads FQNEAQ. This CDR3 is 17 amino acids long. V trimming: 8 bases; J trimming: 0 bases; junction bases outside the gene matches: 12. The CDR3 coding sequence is TGTGCCAGCTCCTCCTACCGCGGGGGAGCGAACACCGGGGAGCTGTTTTTT. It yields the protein CASSSYRGGANTGELFF.

Here the CDR3 reads CSGGGPAEAFF. The CDR3 DNA reads as TGCAGCGGGGGGGGGCCAGCTGAAGCTTTCTTT. The chain couples TRBV29-1 to TRBJ1-1; weak D call: TRBD1 (6 bases). The CDR3 is made up of 11 amino acids. CDR1 is SQVTM and CDR2 is ANQGSEA in the germline V gene. The V gene lost 7 bases and the J gene lost 6 bases, with 12 bases spanning the gap.

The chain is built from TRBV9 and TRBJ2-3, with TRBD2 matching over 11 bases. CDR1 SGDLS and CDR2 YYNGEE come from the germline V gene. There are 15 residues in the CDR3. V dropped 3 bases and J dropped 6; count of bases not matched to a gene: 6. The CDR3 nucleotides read TGTGCCAGCAGCGCCCAGACTAGCGGGACTGATACGCAGTATTTT. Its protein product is CASSAQTSGTDTQYF.

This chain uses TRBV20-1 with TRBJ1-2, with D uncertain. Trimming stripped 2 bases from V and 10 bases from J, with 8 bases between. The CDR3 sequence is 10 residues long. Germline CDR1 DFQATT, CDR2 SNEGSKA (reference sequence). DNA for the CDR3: TGCAGTGCTAGACAGCAGGCCTACACCTTC. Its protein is CSARQQAYTF.

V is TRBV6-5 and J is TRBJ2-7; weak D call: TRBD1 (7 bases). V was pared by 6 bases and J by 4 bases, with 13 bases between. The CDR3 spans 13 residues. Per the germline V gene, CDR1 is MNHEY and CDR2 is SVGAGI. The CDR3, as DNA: TGTGCCAGCAGGCTACAGGGGAGGTACGAGCAGTACTTC. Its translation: CASRLQGRYEQYF.

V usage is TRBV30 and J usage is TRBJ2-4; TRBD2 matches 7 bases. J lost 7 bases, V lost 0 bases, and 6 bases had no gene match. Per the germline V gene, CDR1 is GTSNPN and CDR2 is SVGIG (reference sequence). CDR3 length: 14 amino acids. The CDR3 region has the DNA TGTGCCTGGAGTGTAATCGGGGGGAGGAACATTCAGTACTTC. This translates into CAWSVIGGRNIQYF.

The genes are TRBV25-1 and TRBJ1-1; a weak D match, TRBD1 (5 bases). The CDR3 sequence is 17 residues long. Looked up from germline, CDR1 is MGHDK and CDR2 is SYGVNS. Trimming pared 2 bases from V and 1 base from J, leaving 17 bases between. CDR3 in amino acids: CASSELRLAGPNTEAFF. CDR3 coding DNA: TGTGCCAGCAGTGAACTCCGGCTGGCAGGGCCGAACACTGAAGCTTTCTTT.

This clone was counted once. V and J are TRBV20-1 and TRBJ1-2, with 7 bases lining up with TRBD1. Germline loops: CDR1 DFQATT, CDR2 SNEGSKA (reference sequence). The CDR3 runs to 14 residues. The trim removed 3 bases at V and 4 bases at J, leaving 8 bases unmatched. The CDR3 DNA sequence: TGCAGTGCTAGTTCCGCCACAGGGGCCTATGGCTACACCTTC. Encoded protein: CSASSATGAYGYTF.

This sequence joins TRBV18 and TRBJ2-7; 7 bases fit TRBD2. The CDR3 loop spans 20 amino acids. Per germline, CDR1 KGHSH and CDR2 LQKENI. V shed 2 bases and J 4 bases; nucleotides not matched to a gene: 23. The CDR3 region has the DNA TGTGCCAGCTCACCAGGAATACAAGCGGGGAAGGGGATCGTCGGATACGAGCAGTACTTC. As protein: CASSPGIQAGKGIVGYEQYF.

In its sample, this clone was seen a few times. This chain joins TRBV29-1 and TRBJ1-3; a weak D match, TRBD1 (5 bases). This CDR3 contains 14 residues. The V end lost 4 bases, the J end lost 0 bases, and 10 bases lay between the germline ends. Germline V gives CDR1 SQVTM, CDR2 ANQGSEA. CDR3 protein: CSVVQGSSGNTIYF. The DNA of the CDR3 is TGCAGCGTTGTTCAGGGATCCTCTGGAAACACCATATATTTT.

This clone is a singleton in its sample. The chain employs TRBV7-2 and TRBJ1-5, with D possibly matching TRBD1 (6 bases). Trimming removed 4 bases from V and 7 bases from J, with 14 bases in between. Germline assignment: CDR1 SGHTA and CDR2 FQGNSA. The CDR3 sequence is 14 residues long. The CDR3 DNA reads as TGTGCCAGCAGCTGGATTACAGGGAACCAGCCCCAGCATTTT. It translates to CASSWITGNQPQHF.

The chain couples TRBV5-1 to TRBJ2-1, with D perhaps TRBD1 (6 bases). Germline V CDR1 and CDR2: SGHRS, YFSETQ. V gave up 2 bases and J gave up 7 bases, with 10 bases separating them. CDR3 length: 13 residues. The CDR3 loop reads CASSFQGSNEQFF. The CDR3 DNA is TGCGCCAGCAGCTTCCAGGGGAGTAATGAGCAGTTCTTC. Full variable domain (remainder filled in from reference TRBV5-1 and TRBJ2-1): KAGVTQTPRYLIKTRGQQVTLSCSPISGHRSVSWYQQTPGQGLQFLFEYFSETQRNKGNFPGRFSGRQFSNSRSEMNVSTLELGDSALYLCASSFQGSNEQFFGPGTRLTVL.

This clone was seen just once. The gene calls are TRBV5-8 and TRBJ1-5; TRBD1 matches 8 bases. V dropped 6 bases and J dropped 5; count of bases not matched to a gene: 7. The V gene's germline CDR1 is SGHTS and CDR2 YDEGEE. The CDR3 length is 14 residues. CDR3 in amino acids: CASNSGTGDQPQHF. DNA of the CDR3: TGTGCCAGCAACTCCGGGACAGGTGATCAGCCCCAGCATTTT.

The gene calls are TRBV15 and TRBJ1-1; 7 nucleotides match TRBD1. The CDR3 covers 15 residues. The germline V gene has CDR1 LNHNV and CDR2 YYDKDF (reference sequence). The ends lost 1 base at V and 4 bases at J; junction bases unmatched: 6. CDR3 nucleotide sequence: TGTGCCACCAGCAGAGGACAGGGCCAGGGCACTGAAGCTTTCTTT. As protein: CATSRGQGQGTEAFF.

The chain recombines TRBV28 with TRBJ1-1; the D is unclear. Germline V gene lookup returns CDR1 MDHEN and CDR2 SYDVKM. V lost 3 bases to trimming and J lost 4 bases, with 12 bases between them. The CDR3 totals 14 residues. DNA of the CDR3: TGTGCCAGCAGTTTCGGAGACCGTCTCACTGAAGCTTTCTTT. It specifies CASSFGDRLTEAFF.

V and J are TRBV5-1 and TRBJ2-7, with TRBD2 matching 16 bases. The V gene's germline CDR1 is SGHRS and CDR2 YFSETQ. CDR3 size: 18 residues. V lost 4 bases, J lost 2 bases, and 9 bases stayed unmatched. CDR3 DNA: TGCGCCAGCAGCCCCACCCCGGGACTAGCGGGGGGGACCTACGAGCAGTACTTC. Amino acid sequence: CASSPTPGLAGGTYEQYF.

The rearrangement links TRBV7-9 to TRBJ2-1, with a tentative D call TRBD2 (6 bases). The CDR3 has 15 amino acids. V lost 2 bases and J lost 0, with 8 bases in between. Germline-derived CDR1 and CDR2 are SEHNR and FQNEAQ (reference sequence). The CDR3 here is CASSLPGSSYNEQFF. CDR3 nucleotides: TGTGCCAGCAGCTTACCCGGGAGCTCCTACAATGAGCAGTTCTTC.

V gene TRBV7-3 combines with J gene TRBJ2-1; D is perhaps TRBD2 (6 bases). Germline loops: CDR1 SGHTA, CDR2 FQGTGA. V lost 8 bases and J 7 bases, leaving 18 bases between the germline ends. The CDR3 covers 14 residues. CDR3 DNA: TGTGCCAGCGGCTACCCGTCGGGAGTAAATGAGCAGTTCTTC. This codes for CASGYPSGVNEQFF.

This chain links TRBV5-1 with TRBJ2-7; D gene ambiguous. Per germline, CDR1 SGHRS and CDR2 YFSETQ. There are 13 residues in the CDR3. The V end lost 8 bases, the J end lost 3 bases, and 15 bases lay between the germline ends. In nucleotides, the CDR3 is TGCGCCAGTTCGAGCCTATCAGGCTACGAGCAGTACTTC. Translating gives CASSSLSGYEQYF.

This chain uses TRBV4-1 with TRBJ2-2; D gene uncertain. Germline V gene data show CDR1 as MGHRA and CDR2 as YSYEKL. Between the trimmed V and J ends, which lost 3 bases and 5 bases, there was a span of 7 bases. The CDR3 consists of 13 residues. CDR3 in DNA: TGCGCCAGCAGCCATGTATTAACCGGGGAGCTGTTTTTT. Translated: CASSHVLTGELFF.

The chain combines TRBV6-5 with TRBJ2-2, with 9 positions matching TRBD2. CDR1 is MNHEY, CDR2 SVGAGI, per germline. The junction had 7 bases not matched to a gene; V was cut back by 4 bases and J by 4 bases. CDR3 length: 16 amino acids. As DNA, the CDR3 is TGTGCCAGCAGTTCTAGGACTAGCGTAATCACCGGGGAGCTGTTTTTT. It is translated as CASSSRTSVITGELFF.